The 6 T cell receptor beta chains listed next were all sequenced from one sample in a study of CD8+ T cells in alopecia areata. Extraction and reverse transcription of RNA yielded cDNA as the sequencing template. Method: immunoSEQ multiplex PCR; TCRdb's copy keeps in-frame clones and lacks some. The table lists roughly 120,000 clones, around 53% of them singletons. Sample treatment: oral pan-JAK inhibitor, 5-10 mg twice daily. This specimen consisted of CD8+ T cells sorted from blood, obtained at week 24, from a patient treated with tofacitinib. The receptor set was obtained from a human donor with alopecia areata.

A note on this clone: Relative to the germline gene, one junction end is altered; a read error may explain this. In DNA form, the CDR3 reads TGTGCCAGCAGCCAAGATCACGGGACGGGCTCCTACGAGCAGTACTTC. Protein: CASSQDHGTGSYEQYF. The V and J genes are TRBV4-1 and TRBJ2-7; D might be TRBD1 or TRBD2, each matching 5 bases. Germline CDR1 and CDR2: MGHRA and YSYEKL. CDR3 length: 16 residues.

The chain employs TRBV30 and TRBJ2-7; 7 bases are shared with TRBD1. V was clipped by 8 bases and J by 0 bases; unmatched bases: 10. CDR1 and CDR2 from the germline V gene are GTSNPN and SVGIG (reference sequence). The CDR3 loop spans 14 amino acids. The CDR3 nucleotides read TGTGCCGGCGACAGGGTAGGGGCCTCCTACGAGCAGTACTTC. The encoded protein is CAGDRVGASYEQYF.

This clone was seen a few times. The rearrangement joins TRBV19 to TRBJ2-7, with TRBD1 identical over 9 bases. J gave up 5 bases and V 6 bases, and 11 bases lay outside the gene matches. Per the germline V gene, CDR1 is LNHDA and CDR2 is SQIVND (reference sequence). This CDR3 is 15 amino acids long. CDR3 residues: CASSLPWTGANEQYF. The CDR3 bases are TGTGCCAGTAGCCTCCCCTGGACAGGGGCCAACGAGCAGTACTTC.

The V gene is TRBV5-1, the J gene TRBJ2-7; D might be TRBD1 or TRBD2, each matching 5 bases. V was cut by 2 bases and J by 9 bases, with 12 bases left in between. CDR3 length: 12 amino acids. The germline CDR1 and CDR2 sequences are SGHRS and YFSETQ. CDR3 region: CASSLRQGAQYF. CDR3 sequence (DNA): TGCGCCAGCAGCTTAAGGCAGGGAGCGCAGTACTTC.

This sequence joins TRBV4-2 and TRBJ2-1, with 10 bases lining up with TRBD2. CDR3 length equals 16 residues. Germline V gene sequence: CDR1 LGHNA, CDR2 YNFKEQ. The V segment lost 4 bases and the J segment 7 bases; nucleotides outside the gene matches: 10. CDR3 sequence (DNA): TGTGCCAGCAGCCCTACTAGCGGGGAAGGATTTAATGAGCAGTTCTTC. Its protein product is CASSPTSGEGFNEQFF.

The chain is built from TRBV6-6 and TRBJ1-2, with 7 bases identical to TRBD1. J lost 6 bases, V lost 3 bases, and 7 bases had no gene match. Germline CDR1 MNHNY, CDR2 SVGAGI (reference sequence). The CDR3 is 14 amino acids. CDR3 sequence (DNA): TGTGCCAGCAGTTATTCAACACAGGGGAATGGCTACACCTTC. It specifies CASSYSTQGNGYTF.